This TCR beta chain emerged from a study of T cell repertoires in cytomegalovirus infection. Study-wide background: Indicated by public TCR beta signatures were CMV infection and matching HLA type.

TCRdb re-analysed the reads in MiXCR, keeping a single row per CDR3 protein. This table has about 450,000 distinct CDR3 sequences, around 32% appearing once. Findings and limits, study-wide: HLA-C-restricted CMV-specific TCR beta clonotypes prevailed in the ex vivo response. Carriage of CMV together with the relevant HLA was identifiable through cumulative public TCR beta family frequency.

Points on this clonotype: As yet, its antigen is unknown.

Trimming cost V 2 bases and J 14 bases; bases outside gene matches: 3. The V gene's germline CDR1 is MNHNY and CDR2 SVGAGI (reference sequence). CDR3 length: 11 amino acids. The receptor was derived from a human donor in good health (CMV status not recorded). Some clones in this sample may be carry-over from other donors' samples. Sequencing was carried out using PBMCs. The V and J genes are TRBV6-6 and TRBJ2-1, with 7 bases lining up with TRBD2. The DNA of the CDR3 is TGTGCCAGCAGTTACGGGAGGGGAAAGTTCTTC. It is translated as CASSYGRGKFF.